These 13 T cell receptor beta chains originate from one sample sequenced in a study of glioma-infiltrating T cells after dendritic cell vaccination. Method: immunoSEQ multiplex PCR; TCRdb's copy keeps in-frame clones and lacks some. The sample gives 90,000 to 100,000 clones, around three quarters of which show up once; around 5.4% is in the top ten. The material sequenced was blood, taken before dendritic cell vaccination. Source of these receptors: a human donor with glioblastoma.

The chain joins TRBV25-1 to TRBJ1-2, with D perhaps TRBD1 (5 bases). Trimming pared 0 bases from V and 8 bases from J, leaving 7 bases between. The CDR3 sequence is 12 residues long. The germline gives CDR1 MGHDK, CDR2 SYGVNS. CDR3 bases: TGTGCCAGCAGTGAATATGGGGGGGGCTACACCTTC. It yields the protein CASSEYGGGYTF.

This clone came up a few times. This chain uses TRBV5-6 with TRBJ1-3; the match to TRBD1 covers 7 bases. Looked up from germline, CDR1 is SGHDT and CDR2 is YYEEEE. The CDR3 length is 17 residues. V trimming: 4 bases; J trimming: 0 bases; junction bases outside the gene matches: 10. CDR3 loop: CASSPRDRILSGNTIYF. As DNA, the CDR3 is TGTGCCAGCAGCCCTAGGGACAGAATACTCTCTGGAAACACCATATATTTT.

The chain uses TRBV4-1 and TRBJ1-5; 10 nucleotides match TRBD1. Trimming removed 4 bases from V and 6 bases from J; junction bases left unmatched: 6. The CDR3 loop spans 15 amino acids. Per germline, CDR1 MGHRA and CDR2 YSYEKL. The CDR3 spells CASSPLGTGAQPQHF. In DNA, the CDR3 is TGCGCCAGCAGCCCACTCGGGACAGGGGCTCAGCCCCAGCATTTT.

The chain carries TRBV19 and TRBJ1-2; 11 nucleotides line up with TRBD1. Germline lookup yields CDR1 LNHDA and CDR2 SQIVND (reference sequence). This CDR3 has 16 amino acids. V trimming: 6 bases; J trimming: 1 base; junction bases outside the gene matches: 7. This chain's CDR3 is CASRDRGRRDNYGYTF. In DNA, the CDR3 is TGTGCCAGTAGGGACAGGGGGCGCCGCGATAACTATGGCTACACCTTC. The complete variable domain, with remaining parts taken from reference TRBV19 and TRBJ1-2, reads DGGITQSPKYLFRKEGQNVTLSCEQNLNHDAMYWYRQDPGQGLRLIYYSQIVNDFQKGDIAEGYSVSREKKESFPLTVTSAQKNPTAFYLCASRDRGRRDNYGYTFGSGTRLTVV.

As concerns this clone: Other DNA sequences in this sample translate to the same CDR3. The J gene is TRBJ1-5, the V gene TRBV4-1, with TRBD1 matching over 8 bases. This CDR3 is built from 20 residues. V lost 2 bases to trimming and J lost 3 bases; unmatched junction nucleotides: 18. Germline V lookup: CDR1 MGHRA, CDR2 YSYEKL. CDR3 residues: CASSQKPGTGLDGDNQPQHF. The CDR3 coding sequence is TGCGCCAGCAGCCAAAAGCCCGGGACAGGCCTTGACGGCGACAATCAGCCCCAGCATTTT.

The rearrangement joins TRBV4-1 to TRBJ1-5, with TRBD1 matching over 8 bases. The CDR3 is 16 residues long. From germline, CDR1 is MGHRA and CDR2 YSYEKL. The junction had 6 bases not matched to a gene; V was cut back by 3 bases and J by 2 bases. CDR3 protein: CASSHAGQGRNQPQHF. CDR3 bases: TGCGCCAGCAGCCATGCCGGACAGGGACGCAATCAGCCCCAGCATTTT.

The chain has TRBV6-5 and TRBJ1-1; D is unresolved. This CDR3 region has 15 residues. Germline V lookup: CDR1 MNHEY, CDR2 SVGAGI. V was shortened by 0 bases and J by 1 base, with 9 bases between the two germline ends. In DNA form, the CDR3 reads TGTGCCAGCAGTTACTCCGGAGAGCAGAACACTGAAGCTTTCTTT. This encodes CASSYSGEQNTEAFF.

The rearrangement uses TRBV4-1 and TRBJ2-7; perhaps TRBD1 as D (5 bases). The germline V gene has CDR1 MGHRA and CDR2 YSYEKL. The CDR3 is 14 amino acids. The germline V and J ends were trimmed by 1 base and 3 bases, with 10 bases remaining between them. The CDR3 protein is CASSQGQLLYEQYF. CDR3 nucleotide sequence: TGCGCCAGCAGCCAAGGACAGTTACTCTACGAGCAGTACTTC.

The rearrangement uses TRBV5-4 and TRBJ2-3, with D tentatively TRBD2 (6 bases). Trimming stripped 4 bases from V and 2 bases from J, with 17 bases between. Germline V gene sequence: CDR1 SGHNT, CDR2 YYREEE (reference sequence). The CDR3 spans 16 residues. The CDR3 sequence is CASSPDSAGYTDTQYF. In nucleotides, the CDR3 is TGTGCCAGCAGCCCCGATTCCGCGGGGTACACAGATACGCAGTATTTT.

The chain couples TRBV5-1 to TRBJ2-7; 7 bases fit TRBD1. Germline V CDR1 and CDR2: SGHRS, YFSETQ. The CDR3 contains 14 residues. V lost 4 bases, J lost 7 bases, and 11 bases stayed unmatched. In DNA form, the CDR3 reads TGCGCCAGCAGCCCAAGACAGGGCTGGGGGGAGCAGTACTTC. Amino acids: CASSPRQGWGEQYF.

The V and J genes are TRBV10-3 and TRBJ2-3, with 8 positions matching TRBD2. The CDR3 is 13 amino acids. CDR1 is ENHRY and CDR2 is SYGVKD in the germline V gene. Germline trimming cut 10 bases from V and 2 bases from J; bases unmatched to any gene: 5. CDR3 DNA: TGTGCCACCGCTAGCGGGCTCACAGATACGCAGTATTTT. It yields the protein CATASGLTDTQYF.

This clone was seen more than once but under ten times. This chain joins TRBV28 and TRBJ2-3; TRBD2 aligns across 13 bases. Germline V gene sequence: CDR1 MDHEN, CDR2 SYDVKM. With 6 bases clipped from V and 6 bases from J, the junction kept 6 bases outside the gene matches. The CDR3 is 15 residues long. The CDR3 here is CASRLAGGLGDTQYF. The CDR3 nucleotides read TGTGCCAGCAGACTAGCGGGAGGGCTTGGGGATACGCAGTATTTT.

This clone has a handful of counts. J is TRBJ2-3 and V is TRBV9; 9 positions match TRBD2. The CDR3 totals 15 residues. The germline CDR1 and CDR2 sequences are SGDLS and YYNGEE. Trimming took 1 base from V and 4 from J; bases not matched to a gene: 4. The CDR3 protein is CASSVRAGGPDTQYF. The CDR3 bases are TGTGCCAGCAGCGTACGGGCGGGGGGGCCAGATACGCAGTATTTT.